These 24 T cell receptor beta chains came from one sample sequenced in a study of T cells in Graves' hyperthyroidism and ophthalmopathy. TCR beta CDR3 region amplification was performed from RNA transcripts. The study used the HTBI primer set for a first-round RT-PCR of the TCR CDR3. TCRdb fed the multiplex PCR reads into MiXCR, producing one record per CDR3 protein. The sample shows more than 300,000 distinct CDR3 sequences, 18% of them seen only once. The sample taken for sequencing was blood. Receptor source: a man between 18 and 35 years old with Graves' ophthalmopathy.

This clonotype was seen repeatedly, ten times or more. The chain uses TRBV20-1 and TRBJ2-1; the match to TRBD1 covers 7 bases. This CDR3 is 14 amino acids long. Germline V gives CDR1 DFQATT, CDR2 SNEGSKA (reference sequence). The trim removed 5 bases at V and 3 bases at J, leaving 7 bases unmatched. CDR3 bases: TGCAGTGCTGGTATAGGGGGCGACTACAATGAGCAGTTCTTC. Amino acids: CSAGIGGDYNEQFF.

At least ten counts were recorded for this clonotype. The V call is TRBV6-1, the J call TRBJ2-3; unclear D gene. Per germline, CDR1 MNHNS and CDR2 SASEGT. The CDR3 length is 15 residues. Trimming removed 5 bases from V and 4 bases from J, with 16 bases in between. The CDR3: CASSPTNGRADTQYF. CDR3 in DNA: TGTGCCAGCAGTCCGACCAATGGACGGGCAGATACGCAGTATTTT.

This clonotype was seen many times. V and J are TRBV12-3 or TRBV12-4 and TRBJ1-1; D ambiguous. Trimming cost V 3 bases and J 0 bases, with 2 bases left between them. This CDR3 spans 12 amino acids. Here the CDR3 DNA reads TGTGCCAGCAGTTTCGTGAACACTGAAGCTTTCTTT. Amino acids: CASSFVNTEAFF.

The sample holds a few counts of this clonotype. This chain joins TRBV27 and TRBJ2-1; perhaps D is TRBD1 or TRBD2 (6 bases each). V was cut by 9 bases and J by 6 bases, with 18 bases left in between. This CDR3 is 14 amino acids long. Germline V CDR1 and CDR2: MNHEY, SMNVEV (reference sequence). Here the CDR3 DNA reads TGTGCCAGTCGAGGGGGGCTCGATCTCAATGAGCAGTTCTTC. Amino acids: CASRGGLDLNEQFF.

This clonotype was detected a few times. The V call is TRBV29-1, the J call TRBJ1-3, with D hard to call. Germline CDR1 and CDR2: SQVTM and ANQGSEA. CDR3 size: 14 residues. Trimming removed 7 bases from V and 3 bases from J, with 16 bases in between. CDR3 in amino acids: CSAADPGVGNTIYF. DNA for the CDR3: TGCAGCGCTGCTGACCCCGGGGTTGGAAACACCATATATTTT.

This clonotype was seen a few times. The V call is TRBV9, the J call TRBJ2-1; D assignment may be TRBD1 or TRBD2 (5 bases each). Per germline, CDR1 SGDLS and CDR2 YYNGEE. The CDR3 is made up of 18 amino acids. Trimming cost V 3 bases and J 0 bases, with 19 bases left between them. This CDR3 is CASSETGGRPSSYNEQFF. CDR3 DNA: TGTGCCAGCAGCGAAACTGGGGGTCGCCCGAGCTCCTACAATGAGCAGTTCTTC.

This clonotype was observed a single time. The gene calls are TRBV29-1 and TRBJ1-2; tentative D call: TRBD1 (5 bases). Trimming stripped 4 bases from V and 4 bases from J, with 10 bases between. The V gene's germline CDR1 is SQVTM and CDR2 ANQGSEA. The CDR3 loop spans 12 amino acids. CDR3 sequence reads: CSVAGPSYGYTF. CDR3 bases: TGCAGCGTTGCGGGACCTTCCTATGGCTACACCTTC. The full variable domain, rest sourced from reference TRBV29-1 and TRBJ1-2, is SAVISQKPSRDICQRGTSLTIQCQVDSQVTMMFWYRQQPGQSLTLIATANQGSEATYESGFVIDKFPISRPNLTFSTLTVSNMSPEDSSIYLCSVAGPSYGYTFGSGTRLTVV.

This clonotype was detected many times. The chain has TRBV3-1 and TRBJ1-1; D gene unclear. Germline V lookup: CDR1 LGHDT, CDR2 YNNKEL (reference sequence). The length of the CDR3 is 15 residues. V was cut by 5 bases and J by 0 bases, with 13 bases left in between. The CDR3 bases are TGTGCCAGCAGCAAGGCTCTCAGTCTGAACACTGAAGCTTTCTTT. Its protein is CASSKALSLNTEAFF.

In its sample, this clonotype was seen many times. This chain joins TRBV7-2 and TRBJ2-3; 10 bases are shared with TRBD2. The germline V gene has CDR1 SGHTA and CDR2 FQGNSA. The length of the CDR3 is 16 residues. Losses at the gene ends were 6 bases for V and 4 bases for J; bases not matched to a gene: 10. CDR3 loop: CASSKSSGGAADTQYF. The CDR3, as DNA: TGTGCCAGCAGTAAGTCGAGCGGGGGGGCCGCAGATACGCAGTATTTT.

This clonotype occurred many times. The chain combines TRBV6-1 with TRBJ2-7; D not resolved. Trimming cost V 2 bases and J 0 bases, with 2 bases left between them. The CDR3 is 12 amino acids. Germline V gene sequence: CDR1 MNHNS, CDR2 SASEGT. The CDR3: CASSESSYEQYF. The CDR3 nucleotides read TGTGCCAGCAGTGAAAGCTCCTACGAGCAGTACTTC.

CDR3 DNA: TGTGCCATCAGTGAGGGAGCGGGGGATTCCTACAATGAGCAGTTCTTC. It translates to CAISEGAGDSYNEQFF. The rearrangement uses TRBV10-3 and TRBJ2-1; TRBD2 aligns across 8 bases. V was pared by 2 bases and J by 1 base, with 4 bases of the junction left unmatched. The germline CDR1 and CDR2 sequences are ENHRY and SYGVKD. The CDR3 runs 16 residues.

A few counts support this clonotype. The chain links TRBV7-3 to TRBJ1-6, with TRBD1 matching 8 bases. The J segment lost 10 bases and the V segment lost 5 bases, leaving 10 bases of the junction unmatched. The CDR3 is 15 residues long. Germline CDR1 and CDR2: SGHTA and FQGTGA. CDR3 nucleotides: TGTGCCAGCAGCGAGTCCCCGGGACAGGTCTCACCCCTCCACTTT. This translates into CASSESPGQVSPLHF.

This clonotype was detected many times. The V gene is TRBV9, the J gene TRBJ1-1; the match to TRBD1 covers 9 bases. CDR3 length equals 14 residues. Germline V gene data show CDR1 as SGDLS and CDR2 as YYNGEE. The V gene end was trimmed by 4 bases and the J gene end by 5 bases; junction bases not matched to a gene: 6. The CDR3 coding sequence is TGTGCCAGCAGCCAACAGGGGGCCCCGACTGAAGCTTTCTTT. Protein: CASSQQGAPTEAFF.

This clonotype was detected only a few times. The genes are TRBV6-1 and TRBJ1-4, with unresolved D. V gave up 7 bases and J gave up 8 bases, with 20 bases separating them. The CDR3 loop spans 15 amino acids. Per the germline V gene, CDR1 is MNHNS and CDR2 is SASEGT. CDR3 in amino acids: CASKTPPAAGEKLFF. In nucleotides, the CDR3 is TGTGCCAGCAAGACCCCACCGGCGGCGGGCGAAAAACTGTTTTTT.

This clonotype was recorded once. This chain links TRBV12-3 or TRBV12-4 with TRBJ1-6; D uncertain. The CDR3 has 16 amino acids. V lost 1 base and J 9 bases, leaving 16 bases between the germline ends. CDR3 bases: TGTGCCAGCAGTTTAGGTCGCGGCCAGGAGAGTTCACCCCTCCACTTT. It codes for CASSLGRGQESSPLHF.

This clonotype was observed once. The rearrangement links TRBV28 to TRBJ2-5, with 7 bases matching TRBD2. Germline V gives CDR1 MDHEN, CDR2 SYDVKM. There are 14 residues in the CDR3. J was trimmed by 7 bases and V by 5 bases; bases with no gene match: 10. The CDR3 is CASSTRPSGGTQYF. The CDR3 nucleotides are TGTGCCAGCAGTACGAGACCCTCGGGGGGGACCCAGTACTTC.

This clonotype showed up many times. The chain links TRBV7-9 to TRBJ2-2; no clear D gene. Germline V gene lookup returns CDR1 SEHNR and CDR2 FQNEAQ (reference sequence). CDR3 length: 12 residues. Trimming shortened V by 5 bases and J by 7 bases, and 8 bases separated the two germline ends. CDR3 sequence (DNA): TGTGCCAGCAGCCCGAGGAGCGGGGAGCTGTTTTTT. It translates to CASSPRSGELFF.

Note on this clonotype: This could be a read error, since a much larger clone is one nucleotide away. The V and J genes are TRBV28 and TRBJ2-7; D remains unclear. The germline CDR1 and CDR2 sequences are MDHEN and SYDVKM. This CDR3 spans 12 amino acids. The CDR3 is CASRGGAYGQYF. DNA for the CDR3: TGTGCCAGCAGGGGCGGAGCCTACGGGCAGTACTTC.

This chain joins TRBV6-9 and TRBJ2-1, with a weak D call TRBD2 (7 bases). Per the germline V gene, CDR1 is MNHGY and CDR2 is SVAAGI. The length of the CDR3 is 12 residues. V was shortened by 3 bases and J by 14 bases, with 14 bases between the two germline ends. The CDR3 region has the DNA TGTGCCAGCAGTTACCCCCAGGGGAGGGAGTTCTTC. Protein product: CASSYPQGREFF.

The chain combines TRBV29-1 with TRBJ1-4; D uncertain. CDR1 SQVTM and CDR2 ANQGSEA come from the germline V gene. The CDR3 consists of 12 residues. The V and J ends lost 7 bases and 6 bases respectively, with 12 bases between them. CDR3: CSAQSGDEKLFF. The CDR3 DNA reads TGCAGCGCTCAATCTGGGGATGAAAAACTGTTTTTT.

V is TRBV5-8 and J is TRBJ2-1, with 7 bases that match TRBD2. V gave up 0 bases and J gave up 0 bases; unmatched junction bases: 3. CDR1 and CDR2 from the germline V gene are SGHTS and YDEGEE. The CDR3 is 16 amino acids. CDR3 sequence (DNA): TGTGCCAGCAGCTTGGACGGCGGGGGCTCCTACAATGAGCAGTTCTTC. Translated: CASSLDGGGSYNEQFF. The entire variable domain, with the rest obtained from reference TRBV5-8 and TRBJ2-1, is as follows: EAGVTQSPTHLIKTRGQQATLRCSPISGHTSVYWYQQALGLGLQFLLWYDEGEERNRGNFPPRFSGRQFPNYSSELNVNALELEDSALYLCASSLDGGGSYNEQFFGPGTRLTVL.

This sequence joins TRBV10-3 and TRBJ2-1; possible D gene TRBD2, 6 bases. The germline CDR1 and CDR2 sequences are ENHRY and SYGVKD. The CDR3 extends over 14 amino acids. The V gene lost 9 bases and the J gene lost 5 bases, with 17 bases spanning the gap. The CDR3 sequence is CAIGLFPSDNEQFF. CDR3 DNA: TGTGCCATAGGACTATTTCCTTCCGACAATGAGCAGTTCTTC.

This clonotype has a count of ten or more. The chain couples TRBV3-1 to TRBJ2-3; 9 bases are a match to TRBD2. With 3 bases clipped from V and 1 base from J, the junction kept 2 bases outside the gene matches. Germline CDR1 LGHDT, CDR2 YNNKEL (reference sequence). This CDR3 region has 15 residues. The CDR3 DNA sequence: TGTGCCAGCAGCCAGCGGGGGGGCCGCACAGATACGCAGTATTTT. This translates into CASSQRGGRTDTQYF.

This clonotype was detected many times. The rearrangement joins TRBV11-1 to TRBJ2-3; D is perhaps TRBD1 or TRBD2 (5 bases each). The CDR3 sequence is 12 residues long. The V gene's germline CDR1 is SGHAT and CDR2 FQDESV (reference sequence). V lost 1 base and J lost 11, with 10 bases in between. This CDR3 reads CASSLGWGRQYF. The CDR3 bases are TGTGCCAGCAGCTTAGGTTGGGGGAGGCAGTATTTT.